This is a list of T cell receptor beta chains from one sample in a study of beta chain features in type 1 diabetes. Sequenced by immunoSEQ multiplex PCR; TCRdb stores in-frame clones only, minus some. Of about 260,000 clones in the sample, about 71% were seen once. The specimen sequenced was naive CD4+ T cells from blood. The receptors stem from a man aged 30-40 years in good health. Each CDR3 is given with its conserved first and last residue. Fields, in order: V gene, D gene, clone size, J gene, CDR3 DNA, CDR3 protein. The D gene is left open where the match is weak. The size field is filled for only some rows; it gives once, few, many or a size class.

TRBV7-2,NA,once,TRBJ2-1,TGTGCCAGCAGCCCTTACCAGGGGCACTACAATGAGCAGTTCTTC,CASSPYQGHYNEQFF
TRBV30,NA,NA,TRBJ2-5,TGTGCCTGGAGTGTACACGGATCGGAGACCCAGTACTTC,CAWSVHGSETQYF
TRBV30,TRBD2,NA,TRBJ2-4,TGTGCCTGGAGTAGGAGCGGGAGTAAAAACATTCAGTACTTC,CAWSRSGSKNIQYF
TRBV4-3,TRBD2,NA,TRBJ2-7,TGCGCCAGCAGCTCGGGCCTAGCGGGGATCTACGAGCAGTACTTC,CASSSGLAGIYEQYF
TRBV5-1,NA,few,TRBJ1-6,TGCGCCAGCAGCCCCGAGGGCTTAAATAATTCACCCCTCCACTTT,CASSPEGLNNSPLHF
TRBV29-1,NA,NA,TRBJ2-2,TGCAGCGTTGCTTGGCAGAACACCGGGGAGCTGTTTTTT,CSVAWQNTGELFF
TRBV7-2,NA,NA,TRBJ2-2,TGTGCCAGCAGCGCTCAAGGACGGGAGACCGGGGAGCTGTTTTTT,CASSAQGRETGELFF
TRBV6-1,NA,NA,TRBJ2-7,TGTGCCAGCACCGCCATGGGACTCTCCTACGAGCAGTACTTC,CASTAMGLSYEQYF
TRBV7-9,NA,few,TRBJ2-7,TGTGCCAGCAGCTTATCGGCTGGGAGCTCCTACGAGCAGTACTTC,CASSLSAGSSYEQYF
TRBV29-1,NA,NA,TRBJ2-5,TGCAGCGGCTACAGGGCGGCGGAGACCCAGTACTTC,CSGYRAAETQYF
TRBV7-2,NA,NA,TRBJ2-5,TGTGCCAGCAGCTTAGGATGGCCGGAGACCCAGTACTTC,CASSLGWPETQYF
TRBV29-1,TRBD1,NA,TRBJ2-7,TGCAGCGCGACCGGGACAGGCCGTTGGGAGCAGTACTTC,CSATGTGRWEQYF
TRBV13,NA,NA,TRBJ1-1,TGTGCCAGCAGCTTTAGGGGCGCTGAAGCTTTCTTT,CASSFRGAEAFF
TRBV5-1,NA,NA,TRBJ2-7,TGCGCCAGCAGCTTGGGGGCAGTTCCCTACGAGCAGTACTTC,CASSLGAVPYEQYF
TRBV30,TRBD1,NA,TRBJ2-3,TGTGCCTGGAGGCGACAGGGTCAGACAGATACGCAGTATTTT,CAWRRQGQTDTQYF
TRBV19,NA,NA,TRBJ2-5,TGTGCCAGTCTCAAGCCGGGTCCGGGTAGGGAGACCCAGTACTTC,CASLKPGPGRETQYF
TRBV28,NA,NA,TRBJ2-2,TGTGCCAGCAGTTTATTCACCGGGGAGCTGTTTTTT,CASSLFTGELFF
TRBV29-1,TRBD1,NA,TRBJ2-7,TGCAGCGTTGCCCGGGACAGGGGAATTGGAGAGCAGTACTTC,CSVARDRGIGEQYF